A single TCR beta chain is shown here with its context. Its target is not known. Participating donors were healthy, HIV-negative adults free of recent acute infections or vaccinations. CD45RA+ naive and CD45RA-negative memory subsets were separated from CD4+ cells. The entry originates in a study of shared clonotypes between healthy human individuals. Findings and caveats of the study: The expectation was that sequencing depth would affect clonotype sharing among donors. The donor pool, a small one, limited the genetic and exposure-history diversity represented.

Germline V CDR1 and CDR2: LGHNA, YNFKEQ. The V end was cut by 1 base, the J end by 0 bases, with 8 bases between. CDR3 size: 15 residues. Libraries were prepared by immunoSEQ multiplex PCR; TCRdb keeps only in-frame clonotypes and omits some of them. The sample lists a few hundred thousand clones, more than 95% occurring once. This clonotype was sampled from a woman younger than 45 in good health. Material: naive CD4+ T cells sorted from blood. Subset defined: CD45RA+ positively selected. V gene TRBV4-2 combines with J gene TRBJ2-3; possibly TRBD1 for D (6 bases). In nucleotides, the CDR3 is TGTGCCAGCAGCCAAGGACAGGCTAGCACAGATACGCAGTATTTT. Translating gives CASSQGQASTDTQYF.